This is a list of T cell receptor beta chains from one sample in a study of cytomegalovirus exposure and HLA in healthy donors. Profiled with immunoSEQ multiplex PCR; TCRdb holds only in-frame clones, not every one. The sample has some 200,000 clones, roughly 80% seen once. Sample: PBMCs. The receptors here all came from a man aged 45-65 years in good health and CMV-seronegative. Each CDR3 is given with its conserved first and last residue. The D gene is left open where the match is weak. Size values are once, few and many counts, or a class for expanded clones, and some rows have none.

j_gene	d_gene	abundance	v_gene	CDR3nt	CDR3aa
TRBJ1-6	TRBD1	.	TRBV25-1	TGTGCCAGCAGCCCGGACAGGGGCCAGTCACCCCTCCACTTT	CASSPDRGQSPLHF
TRBJ2-2	TRBD2	.	TRBV7-6	TGTGCCAGCAGCTTATCGGGGGGGCCATGGGAGCTGTTTTTT	CASSLSGGPWELFF
TRBJ1-2	TRBD1	.	TRBV7-9	TGTTCCAGCAGCCGCGTCACTCCGGGACAGGGAGAAAACTATGGCTACACCTTC	CSSSRVTPGQGENYGYTF
TRBJ2-5	TRBD2	.	TRBV13	TGTGCCAGCAGCTCCGGGGGGGCGAGTGGGGAGACCCAGTACTTC	CASSSGGASGETQYF
TRBJ2-7	TRBD1	.	TRBV19	TGTGCCAGTAGAGCCCTTGGACAGGGGGCCTCGGAGCAGTACTTC	CASRALGQGASEQYF
TRBJ2-5	TRBD1	few	TRBV25-1	TGTGCCAGCAGTGCGGGACAGGCCGCGCAAGAGACCCAGTACTTC	CASSAGQAAQETQYF
TRBJ2-2	.	few	TRBV5-4	TGTGCCAGCAGCGCTCTCGGAGGCGGGGAGCTGTTTTTT	CASSALGGGELFF
TRBJ2-2	.	.	TRBV29-1	TGCAGCGTTCCCGGTACCTACGGGGAGCTGTTTTTT	CSVPGTYGELFF
TRBJ1-3	TRBD1	few	TRBV30	TGTGCCTCTCAAGTACAGGGGGCTGCTGGAAACACCATATATTTT	CASQVQGAAGNTIYF
TRBJ2-3	.	.	TRBV9	TGTGCCAGCAGCGTAGTTGAGGGGGGGTTCACAGATACGCAGTATTTT	CASSVVEGGFTDTQYF
TRBJ1-1	TRBD1	.	TRBV2	TGTGCCAGCAGACTTACCGGGACAGCGAACACTGAAGCTTTCTTT	CASRLTGTANTEAFF